Listed here are 22 T cell receptor beta chains from one sample, sequenced in a study of shared clonotypes between healthy human individuals. Method: immunoSEQ multiplex PCR; TCRdb's copy keeps in-frame clones and lacks some. This table has roughly 2 million clones, around 95% appearing once. Sequences were obtained from naive CD4+ T cells sorted from blood. Described subset: CD45RA+ positively selected. The receptors here all came from a man between 18 and 29 years old in good health.

The chain uses TRBV7-9 and TRBJ2-7, with D perhaps matching TRBD1 (6 bases). Germline V gene lookup returns CDR1 SEHNR and CDR2 FQNEAQ (reference sequence). The CDR3 length is 15 residues. Trimming removed 4 bases at V and 5 bases at J, with 18 bases between. In nucleotides, the CDR3 is TGTGCCAGCAGCTCGGAACAGGGCTTCAGGGACGAGCAGTACTTC. This encodes CASSSEQGFRDEQYF.

The chain recombines TRBV19 with TRBJ1-2; TRBD1 aligns across 9 bases. The germline gives CDR1 LNHDA, CDR2 SQIVND (reference sequence). This CDR3 has 13 amino acids. V was pared by 2 bases and J by 9 bases, with 4 bases of the junction left unmatched. CDR3 sequence (DNA): TGTGCCAGTAGTATACGGACAGGGGAGAGCTACACCTTC. Encoded protein: CASSIRTGESYTF. Looking up the rest from reference TRBV19 and TRBJ1-2 gives the full variable domain: DGGITQSPKYLFRKEGQNVTLSCEQNLNHDAMYWYRQDPGQGLRLIYYSQIVNDFQKGDIAEGYSVSREKKESFPLTVTSAQKNPTAFYLCASSIRTGESYTFGSGTRLTVV.

This clone showed up just once. The chain carries TRBV28 and TRBJ1-5; 9 bases agree with TRBD1. V lost 3 bases, J lost 6 bases, and 6 bases stayed unmatched. The CDR3 has 15 amino acids. Germline CDR1 and CDR2: MDHEN and SYDVKM. CDR3 DNA: TGTGCCAGCAGTTTCCGGGACAGGGTCGTTCAGCCCCAGCATTTT. Translating it yields CASSFRDRVVQPQHF. Looking up the rest from reference TRBV28 and TRBJ1-5 gives the full variable domain: DVKVTQSSRYLVKRTGEKVFLECVQDMDHENMFWYRQDPGLGLRLIYFSYDVKMKEKGDIPEGYSVSREKKERFSLILESASTNQTSMYLCASSFRDRVVQPQHFGDGTRLSIL.

The chain recombines TRBV6-1 with TRBJ2-7; 9 bases align to TRBD2. Germline V gives CDR1 MNHNS, CDR2 SASEGT. The CDR3 is 17 amino acids. The junction had 8 bases not matched to a gene; V was cut back by 0 bases and J by 2 bases. CDR3 sequence (DNA): TGTGCCAGCAGTGAAGCTAGCGGACTAGCGACGACCTACGAGCAGTACTTC. Protein product: CASSEASGLATTYEQYF.

The J gene is TRBJ1-2, the V gene TRBV6-1, with 10 nucleotides matching TRBD1. The J segment lost 3 bases and the V segment lost 6 bases, leaving 4 bases of the junction unmatched. The CDR3 runs 14 residues. The V gene's germline CDR1 is MNHNS and CDR2 SASEGT. CDR3 DNA: TGTGCCAGCAGGGCCGGGACAGGGGACTATGGCTACACCTTC. This encodes CASRAGTGDYGYTF.

The genes are TRBV6-1 and TRBJ2-7; 9 bases match TRBD1. The J segment lost 2 bases and the V segment lost 8 bases, leaving 4 bases of the junction unmatched. Germline V gives CDR1 MNHNS, CDR2 SASEGT. CDR3 length: 13 residues. The CDR3 loop is CASVRTGAYEQYF. The CDR3 region has the DNA TGTGCCAGCGTCCGGACAGGGGCCTACGAGCAGTACTTC.

As to this clone: The identical CDR3 is also encoded by other nucleotide sequences in the sample. This chain joins TRBV10-3 and TRBJ2-7, with 7 bases that match TRBD1. CDR3 length: 12 amino acids. The V gene end was trimmed by 6 bases and the J gene end by 4 bases; junction bases not matched to a gene: 3. From germline, CDR1 is ENHRY and CDR2 SYGVKD. The CDR3, as DNA: TGTGCCATCAGCCTACAGGGGTACGAGCAGTACTTC. Protein sequence: CAISLQGYEQYF.

The chain recombines TRBV5-1 with TRBJ2-6; D perhaps matches TRBD2 (6 bases). The V and J ends lost 4 bases and 1 base respectively, with 18 bases between them. The CDR3 spans 18 residues. Germline lookup yields CDR1 SGHRS and CDR2 YFSETQ. CDR3 residues: CASSRGIPKKSGANVLTF. The CDR3 DNA reads TGCGCCAGCAGCCGGGGGATCCCGAAAAAATCTGGGGCCAACGTCCTGACTTTC.

The chain uses TRBV5-1 and TRBJ2-5; no clear D. The germline CDR1 and CDR2 sequences are SGHRS and YFSETQ. The CDR3 has 13 amino acids. V lost 3 bases to trimming and J lost 5 bases, with 11 bases between them. CDR3 amino acids: CASSYGGGETQYF. For the CDR3, the DNA is TGCGCCAGCAGCTACGGCGGTGGGGAGACCCAGTACTTC.

The genes are TRBV6-5 and TRBJ1-2, with 7 bases matching TRBD1. This CDR3 comprises 13 residues. Germline loops: CDR1 MNHEY, CDR2 SVGAGI. V shed 6 bases and J 4 bases; nucleotides not matched to a gene: 5. The CDR3 reads CASREQGSYGYTF. The CDR3 DNA is TGTGCCAGCAGAGAACAGGGGAGCTATGGCTACACCTTC.

This chain joins TRBV6-6 and TRBJ2-7; TRBD1 agrees at 7 bases. Looked up from germline, CDR1 is MNHNY and CDR2 is SVGAGI (reference sequence). The CDR3 has 15 residues. V trimming: 7 bases; J trimming: 0 bases; junction bases outside the gene matches: 9. CDR3 nucleotides: TGTGCCAGCATTCGAACCGGGACAGACTCCTACGAGCAGTACTTC. This codes for CASIRTGTDSYEQYF.

V usage is TRBV4-1 and J usage is TRBJ1-1; 10 nucleotides align to TRBD1. Trimming took 1 base from V and 3 from J; bases not matched to a gene: 5. This CDR3 region has 16 residues. Germline V gene sequence: CDR1 MGHRA, CDR2 YSYEKL. This CDR3 reads CASSQGPGQGYTEAFF. CDR3 nucleotides: TGCGCCAGCAGCCAAGGCCCGGGACAGGGGTACACTGAAGCTTTCTTT.

Points on this clone: The same CDR3 can be traced to other DNA sequences in this sample. The J gene is TRBJ1-5, the V gene TRBV6-5, with D possibly matching TRBD1 (6 bases). This CDR3 has 14 amino acids. Germline values: CDR1 MNHEY, CDR2 SVGAGI. The V end was cut by 6 bases, the J end by 2 bases, with 11 bases between. CDR3: CASRSTGGNQPQHF. The CDR3 region has the DNA TGTGCCAGCAGGTCGACAGGCGGCAATCAGCCCCAGCATTTT.

The chain joins TRBV7-9 to TRBJ2-1; the match to TRBD1 covers 9 bases. Trimming took 2 bases from V and 7 from J; bases not matched to a gene: 6. The germline V gene has CDR1 SEHNR and CDR2 FQNEAQ (reference sequence). This CDR3 is 15 amino acids long. The CDR3 protein is CASSLRPGTGNEQFF. In DNA form, the CDR3 reads TGTGCCAGCAGCTTACGTCCCGGGACAGGGAATGAGCAGTTCTTC.

This clone was observed a single time. This chain links TRBV19 with TRBJ1-1; D might be TRBD1 (5 bases). In germline, CDR1 is LNHDA, CDR2 SQIVND (reference sequence). CDR3 length: 15 residues. The ends were cut back, 4 bases at V and 0 bases at J, with 12 bases in the middle. The CDR3 is CASSTGAGMNTEAFF. The CDR3 DNA reads as TGTGCCAGTAGTACCGGGGCGGGAATGAACACTGAAGCTTTCTTT.

The V call is TRBV11-2, the J call TRBJ1-1; TRBD1 aligns across 8 bases. Germline loops: CDR1 SGHAT, CDR2 FQNNGV. With V trimmed by 2 bases and J by 6 bases, 5 bases remained unmatched. The CDR3 spans 14 residues. The CDR3 DNA reads TGTGCCAGCAGCTTAACCCAGGGGGCCTCTGAAGCTTTCTTT. This sequence encodes CASSLTQGASEAFF.

Comment on this clone: This CDR3 is also generated by other DNA sequences in the sample. This chain uses TRBV7-2 with TRBJ2-5; perhaps TRBD1 as D (5 bases). Germline lookup yields CDR1 SGHTA and CDR2 FQGNSA. This CDR3 has 13 residues. V was clipped by 1 base and J by 4 bases, with 7 bases between them. The CDR3 here is CASSLGQRETQYF. For the CDR3, the DNA is TGTGCCAGCAGCTTAGGACAGAGAGAGACCCAGTACTTC.

This clone was observed a single time. The rearrangement links TRBV4-3 to TRBJ1-1; perhaps TRBD1 as D (5 bases). Germline CDR1 is LGHNA and CDR2 is YSLEER. V lost 4 bases and J lost 4, with 13 bases in between. The CDR3 spans 14 residues. The CDR3 coding sequence is TGCGCCAGCAGCCCCGGGGGATTTAGCACTGAAGCTTTCTTT. The encoded protein is CASSPGGFSTEAFF.

The chain joins TRBV7-6 to TRBJ2-5, with TRBD1 matching 7 bases. The V segment lost 6 bases and the J segment 5 bases; nucleotides outside the gene matches: 9. The CDR3 sequence is 14 residues long. Germline V lookup: CDR1 SGHVS, CDR2 FNYEAQ. CDR3 in DNA: TGTGCCAGCAGGTTCTTCGAGGGGGCGGAGACCCAGTACTTC. Translation: CASRFFEGAETQYF.

As DNA, the CDR3 is TGTGCCAGCAGCCAAGCGACTAGCACAGATACGCAGTATTTT. Its translation is CASSQATSTDTQYF. The chain combines TRBV4-2 with TRBJ2-3; D gene uncertain. CDR3 length: 14 amino acids. Deletions cut 1 base from V and 0 bases from J, with 5 bases between. The germline V gene encodes CDR1 LGHNA and CDR2 YNFKEQ.

The chain's CDR3 is CASSSTKNTEAFF. The DNA for the CDR3 is TGTGCCAGCAGTTCGACCAAGAACACTGAAGCTTTCTTT. The chain carries TRBV6-6 and TRBJ1-1; D is uncertain. Between the trimmed V and J ends, which lost 4 bases and 1 base, there was a span of 7 bases. This CDR3 has 13 amino acids. The germline CDR1 and CDR2 sequences are MNHNY and SVGAGI (reference sequence).

The chain's CDR3 is CASSSPTGSTEAFF. The CDR3 bases are TGTGCCAGCAGCAGCCCAACAGGGAGCACTGAAGCTTTCTTT. The rearrangement joins TRBV27 to TRBJ1-1, with D perhaps matching TRBD1 (6 bases). Trimming pared 6 bases from V and 4 bases from J, leaving 15 bases between. The CDR3 is made up of 14 amino acids. Germline lookup yields CDR1 MNHEY and CDR2 SMNVEV (reference sequence).